This entry concerns a single TCR beta chain. Its antigen is unidentified. This specimen belongs to a study of T cell responses to AZD1222 COVID-19 vaccine. Across the study: Second-dose groups at about 4 or about 12 weeks were pooled.

The assay was immunoSEQ multiplex PCR, and TCRdb's table has in-frame clones only and misses some. The sample consists of 90,000 to 140,000 clones, 88% of them appearing once. CDR1 is SQVTM, CDR2 ANQGSEA, per germline. The CDR3 extends over 16 amino acids. The V end lost 7 bases, the J end lost 0 bases, and 19 bases lay between the germline ends. Study observations and caveats: Increased Spike-specific TCR breadth and depth were observed after two AZD1222 doses.

The chain couples TRBV29-1 to TRBJ2-4; D is ambiguous. The sequencing here drew on peripheral blood, taken on day 0 of AZD1222 vaccination. The sequence derives from an adult in good health. The CDR3 spells CSAAARIVGAKNIQYF. The CDR3 DNA follows: TGCAGCGCCGCTGCGCGGATAGTGGGAGCCAAAAACATTCAGTACTTC.